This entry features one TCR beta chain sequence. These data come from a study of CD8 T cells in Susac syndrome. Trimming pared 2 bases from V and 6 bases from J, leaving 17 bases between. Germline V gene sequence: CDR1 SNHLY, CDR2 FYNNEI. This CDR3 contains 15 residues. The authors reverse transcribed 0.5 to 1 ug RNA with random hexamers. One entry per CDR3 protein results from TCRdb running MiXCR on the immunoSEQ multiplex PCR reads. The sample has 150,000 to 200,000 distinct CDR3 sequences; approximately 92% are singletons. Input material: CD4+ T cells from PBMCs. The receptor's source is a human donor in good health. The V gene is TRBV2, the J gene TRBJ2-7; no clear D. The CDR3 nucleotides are TGTGCCAGCAGTGAATCACGGTCGGTAGCTCTCGAGCAGTACTTC. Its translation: CASSESRSVALEQYF.